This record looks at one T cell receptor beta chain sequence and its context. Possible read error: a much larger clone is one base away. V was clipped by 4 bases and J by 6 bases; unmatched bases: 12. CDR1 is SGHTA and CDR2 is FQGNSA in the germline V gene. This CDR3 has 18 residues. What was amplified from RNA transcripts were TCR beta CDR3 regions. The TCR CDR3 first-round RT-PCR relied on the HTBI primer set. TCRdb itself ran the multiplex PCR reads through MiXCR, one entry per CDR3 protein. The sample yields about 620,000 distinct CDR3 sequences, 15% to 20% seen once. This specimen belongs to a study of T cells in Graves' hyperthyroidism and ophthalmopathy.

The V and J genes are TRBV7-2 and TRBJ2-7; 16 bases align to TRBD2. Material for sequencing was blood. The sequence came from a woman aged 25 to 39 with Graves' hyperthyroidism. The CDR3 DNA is TGTGCCAGCAGCTCCACGATGGGACTAGCGGGAGGGCTCCGCGAGCAGTACTTC. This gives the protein CASSSTMGLAGGLREQYF.